This T cell receptor (beta chain) is from a study of cytomegalovirus exposure and HLA in healthy donors. Turning to the study itself: The same platform as the 666 first-cohort repertoires was used for the roughly 130 validation repertoires, a later analysis reported.

This CDR3 is built from 12 residues. Trimming at V came to 6 bases and at J to 7 bases, leaving 4 bases not matched to a gene. Germline V lookup: CDR1 SQVTM, CDR2 ANQGSEA. Clones were sequenced by immunoSEQ multiplex PCR, and TCRdb holds only the in-frame ones, with some missing. The repertoire holds about 56,000 clones, with around nine tenths as singletons. Sample: PBMCs. The chain couples TRBV29-1 to TRBJ1-3; 9 nucleotides align to TRBD1. This TCR was sampled from a man aged 18 to 30 in good health and CMV-seronegative. The CDR3 bases are TGCAGCGTACAGGGGGCAGGGAACACCATATATTTT. Its translation is CSVQGAGNTIYF. The full variable domain, with the rest looked up from reference TRBV29-1 and TRBJ1-3, is SAVISQKPSRDICQRGTSLTIQCQVDSQVTMMFWYRQQPGQSLTLIATANQGSEATYESGFVIDKFPISRPNLTFSTLTVSNMSPEDSSIYLCSVQGAGNTIYFGEGSWLTVV.